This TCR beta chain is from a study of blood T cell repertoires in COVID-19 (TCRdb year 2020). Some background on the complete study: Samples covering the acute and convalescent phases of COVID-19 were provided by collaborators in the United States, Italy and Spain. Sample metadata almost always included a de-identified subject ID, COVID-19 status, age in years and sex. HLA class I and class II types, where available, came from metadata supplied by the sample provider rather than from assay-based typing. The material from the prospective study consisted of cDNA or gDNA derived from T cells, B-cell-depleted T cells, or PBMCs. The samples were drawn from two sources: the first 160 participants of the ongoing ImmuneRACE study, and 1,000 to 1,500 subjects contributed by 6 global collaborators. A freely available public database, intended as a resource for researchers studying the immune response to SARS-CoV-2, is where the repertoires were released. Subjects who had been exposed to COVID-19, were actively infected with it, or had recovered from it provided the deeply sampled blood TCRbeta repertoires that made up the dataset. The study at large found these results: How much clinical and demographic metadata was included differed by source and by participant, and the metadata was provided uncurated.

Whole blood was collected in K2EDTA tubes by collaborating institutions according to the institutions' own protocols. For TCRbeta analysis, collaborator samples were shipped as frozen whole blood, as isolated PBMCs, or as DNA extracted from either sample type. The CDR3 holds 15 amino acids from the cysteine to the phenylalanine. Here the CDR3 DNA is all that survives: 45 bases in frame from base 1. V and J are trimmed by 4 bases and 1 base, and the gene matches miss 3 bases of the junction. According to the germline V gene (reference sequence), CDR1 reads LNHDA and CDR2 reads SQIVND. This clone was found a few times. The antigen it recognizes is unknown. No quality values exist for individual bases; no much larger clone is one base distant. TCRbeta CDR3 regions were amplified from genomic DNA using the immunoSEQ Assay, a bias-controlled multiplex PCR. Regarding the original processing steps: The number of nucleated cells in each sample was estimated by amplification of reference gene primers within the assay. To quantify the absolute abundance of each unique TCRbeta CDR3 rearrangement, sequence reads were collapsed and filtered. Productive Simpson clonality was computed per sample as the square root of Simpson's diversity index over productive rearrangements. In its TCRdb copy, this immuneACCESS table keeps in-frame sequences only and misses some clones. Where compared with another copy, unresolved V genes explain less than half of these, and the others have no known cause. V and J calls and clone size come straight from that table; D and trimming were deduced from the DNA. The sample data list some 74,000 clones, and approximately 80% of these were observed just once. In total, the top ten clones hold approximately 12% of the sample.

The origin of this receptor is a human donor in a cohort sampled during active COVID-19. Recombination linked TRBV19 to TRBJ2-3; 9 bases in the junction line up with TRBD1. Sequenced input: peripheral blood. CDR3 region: CASSTRTGGTDTQYF. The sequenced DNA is TGTGCCAGTAGTACTCGGACAGGGGGCACAGATACGCAGTATTTT.